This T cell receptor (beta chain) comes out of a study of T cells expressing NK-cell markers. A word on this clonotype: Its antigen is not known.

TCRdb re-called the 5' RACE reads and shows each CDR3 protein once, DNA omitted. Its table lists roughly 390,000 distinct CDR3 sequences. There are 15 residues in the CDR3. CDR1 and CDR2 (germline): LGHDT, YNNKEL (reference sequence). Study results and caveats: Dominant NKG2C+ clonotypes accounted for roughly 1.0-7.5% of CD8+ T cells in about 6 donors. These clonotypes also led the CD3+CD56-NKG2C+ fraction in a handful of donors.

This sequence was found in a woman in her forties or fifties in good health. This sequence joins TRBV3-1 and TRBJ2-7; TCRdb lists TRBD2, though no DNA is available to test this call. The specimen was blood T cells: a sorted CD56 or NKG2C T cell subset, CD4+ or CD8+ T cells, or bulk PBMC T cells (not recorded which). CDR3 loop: CASSQDGTSGTEQYF.